What follows describes a single T cell receptor (beta chain). The antigen is undetermined. This table comes from immunoSEQ multiplex PCR, and its TCRdb copy is limited to in-frame clones, with some not included. Here the sample spans about 2 million clones, approximately 95% being singletons. Positively selected for CCR7, the CD45RO-negative cells used as naive CD8 cells excluded terminally differentiated effector memory CD45RA+ cells. This sample was included in a study of shared clonotypes between healthy human individuals. Background on the study: Aged 18 to 49, the donors were two women and a few men. Broader study findings: Clonotypes not shared had lower generation probabilities than those common to all four donors. For naive CD4 cells, around 5.1% of clonotypes were shared across a handful of donors.

CDR1 is GTSNPN and CDR2 is SVGIG in the germline V gene (reference sequence). This CDR3 is built from 13 residues. V shed 3 bases and J shed 3 bases, with 12 bases lying between them. The origin of this receptor is a man younger than 35 in good health. Sequencing was done on a sample of naive CD8+ T cells sorted from blood. This chain uses TRBV30 with TRBJ2-7; D may be TRBD1 or TRBD2 (5 bases each). For the CDR3, the DNA is TGTGCCTGGAGGGGGACCCCCCACTACGAGCAGTACTTC. Protein sequence: CAWRGTPHYEQYF.